This passage covers 30 T cell receptor beta chains from one sample sequenced in a study of regulatory T cells in long-lasting Graves disease. Described time point: newly diagnosed GD, antithyroid drugs for less than 3 months. Extracted RNA from PBMCs served as the source of the TCR library. iRepertoire HTBI primers and Arm-PCR of CDR3 regions built TCR beta libraries. TCRdb redid the calling of the multiplex PCR reads with MiXCR, one entry per CDR3 protein. The sample lists hundreds of thousands of distinct CDR3 sequences; 15% to 19% were seen once. The starting material was peripheral blood mononuclear cells (PBMCs), obtained at new diagnosis, from a patient treated with antithyroid drugs. These TCRs come from a female donor with Graves disease.

This chain links TRBV6-1 with TRBJ1-3; D unresolved. The CDR3 is made up of 14 amino acids. CDR1 and CDR2 (germline): MNHNS, SASEGT. Trimming took 8 bases from V and 0 from J, leaving 11 bases between them. CDR3 bases: TGTGCCAGCTCGCGTAGACCCTCTGGAAACACCATATATTTT. The encoded protein is CASSRRPSGNTIYF.

This clonotype appeared many times. The chain carries TRBV28 and TRBJ2-1; a weak D match, TRBD2 (5 bases). The ends were cut back, 3 bases at V and 6 bases at J, with 9 bases in the middle. The germline CDR1 and CDR2 sequences are MDHEN and SYDVKM. The CDR3 consists of 13 residues. The DNA of the CDR3 is TGTGCCAGCAGTTTGGAGGTTTGCAATGAGCAGTTCTTC. This sequence encodes CASSLEVCNEQFF. Variable domain in full (rest from reference TRBV28 and TRBJ2-1): DVKVTQSSRYLVKRTGEKVFLECVQDMDHENMFWYRQDPGLGLRLIYFSYDVKMKEKGDIPEGYSVSREKKERFSLILESASTNQTSMYLCASSLEVCNEQFFGPGTRLTVL.

This clonotype was seen many times. The chain uses TRBV5-1 and TRBJ1-4, with 10 bases that match TRBD1. CDR1 SGHRS and CDR2 YFSETQ come from the germline V gene. CDR3 length: 15 residues. J gave up 9 bases and V 4 bases, and 9 bases lay outside the gene matches. The CDR3 loop reads CASSGTGEGHKKLFF. CDR3 sequence (DNA): TGCGCCAGCAGCGGGACAGGGGAAGGCCATAAAAAACTGTTTTTT.

This clonotype was seen a few times. V and J are TRBV14 and TRBJ2-1; weak D call: TRBD2 (6 bases). V lost 4 bases and J 9 bases, leaving 16 bases between the germline ends. Germline assignment: CDR1 SGHDN and CDR2 FVKESK. This CDR3 comprises 14 residues. The CDR3 bases are TGTGCCAGCAGCCCTACCGGTTGGGGAGGTGAGCAGTTCTTC. This gives the protein CASSPTGWGGEQFF. The full variable domain, rest sourced from reference TRBV14 and TRBJ2-1, is EAGVTQFPSHSVIEKGQTVTLRCDPISGHDNLYWYRRVMGKEIKFLLHFVKESKQDESGMPNNRFLAERTGGTYSTLKVQPAELEDSGVYFCASSPTGWGGEQFFGPGTRLTVL.

Many counts were recorded for this clonotype. The CDR3 sequence: CASSLDSGGHQPQHF. CDR3 sequence (DNA): TGCGCCAGCAGCTTGGACTCAGGGGGCCATCAGCCCCAGCATTTT. This chain connects TRBV5-1 to TRBJ1-5; 8 bases match TRBD1. The trim removed 0 bases at V and 5 bases at J, leaving 4 bases unmatched. Germline-derived CDR1 and CDR2 are SGHRS and YFSETQ. The CDR3 has 15 amino acids.

The chain uses TRBV20-1 and TRBJ2-3; D may be TRBD2 (6 bases). The germline V gene encodes CDR1 DFQATT and CDR2 SNEGSKA (reference sequence). CDR3 length: 15 residues. V was cut by 2 bases and J by 3 bases, with 15 bases left in between. CDR3: CSARYPGLSTDTQYF. CDR3 nucleotide sequence: TGCAGTGCTAGATACCCGGGACTTTCGACAGATACGCAGTATTTT.

This clonotype showed up just a few times. This sequence joins TRBV20-1 and TRBJ1-1; D possibly corresponds to TRBD1 (5 bases). Deletions cut 3 bases from V and 5 bases from J, with 10 bases between. CDR1 and CDR2 (germline): DFQATT, SNEGSKA (reference sequence). CDR3 length equals 12 residues. CDR3 residues: CSARDILTEAFF. As DNA, the CDR3 is TGCAGTGCTAGGGACATTCTGACTGAAGCTTTCTTT.

This clonotype was detected only a few times. The chain employs TRBV7-9 and TRBJ2-7; tentatively, D is TRBD1 (5 bases). Germline-derived CDR1 and CDR2 are SEHNR and FQNEAQ (reference sequence). The CDR3 runs to 14 residues. V was pared by 7 bases and J by 3 bases, with 16 bases between. CDR3 region: CASMGPRSGYEQYF. In nucleotides, the CDR3 is TGTGCCAGCATGGGGCCTCGGTCTGGCTACGAGCAGTACTTC.

This clonotype was seen a handful of times. The chain links TRBV5-6 to TRBJ2-2; 7 bases agree with TRBD1. Germline V gene sequence: CDR1 SGHDT, CDR2 YYEEEE. The CDR3 extends over 15 amino acids. V trimming: 4 bases; J trimming: 4 bases; junction bases outside the gene matches: 7. The CDR3 loop is CASSRQGGGTGELFF. CDR3 DNA: TGTGCCAGCAGCCGACAGGGTGGAGGCACCGGGGAGCTGTTTTTT.

This clonotype has at least ten counts. J is TRBJ2-5 and V is TRBV15, with TRBD2 identical over 9 bases. The trim removed 5 bases at V and 5 bases at J, leaving 24 bases unmatched. Germline V gene lookup returns CDR1 LNHNV and CDR2 YYDKDF (reference sequence). There are 20 residues in the CDR3. DNA for the CDR3: TGTGCCACCAGCCCTCCACGATGGGCTAGCGGGACCTTTAGCGGGGAGACCCAGTACTTC. Amino acids: CATSPPRWASGTFSGETQYF.

The chain is built from TRBV2 and TRBJ2-4, with 14 bases aligning to TRBD2. The V gene end was trimmed by 0 bases and the J gene end by 0 bases; junction bases not matched to a gene: 4. This CDR3 has 19 amino acids. Germline V gene data show CDR1 as SNHLY and CDR2 as FYNNEI. CDR3 amino acids: CASSEAGLAGALAKNIQYF. DNA for the CDR3: TGTGCCAGCAGTGAAGCGGGACTAGCGGGGGCCTTAGCCAAAAACATTCAGTACTTC.

V is TRBV6-9 and J is TRBJ2-3; TRBD2 agrees at 7 bases. CDR1 MNHGY and CDR2 SVAAGI come from the germline V gene. Trimming at V came to 4 bases and at J to 6 bases, leaving 22 bases not matched to a gene. The CDR3 loop spans 19 amino acids. The CDR3 sequence is CASSWDWGGTIQEVDTQYF. The CDR3, as DNA: TGTGCCAGCAGTTGGGACTGGGGGGGGACTATTCAAGAGGTGGATACGCAGTATTTT.

This clonotype was seen a handful of times. This sequence joins TRBV3-1 and TRBJ1-2; 7 bases are shared with TRBD1. Germline CDR1 reads LGHDT; CDR2 reads YNNKEL (reference sequence). This CDR3 comprises 16 residues. V lost 0 bases, J lost 5 bases, and 9 bases stayed unmatched. The CDR3: CASSQENKGAQYGYTF. The CDR3 DNA reads TGTGCCAGCAGCCAAGAAAATAAGGGGGCCCAATATGGCTACACCTTC.

This clonotype has only a few counts. The rearrangement links TRBV12-3 or TRBV12-4 to TRBJ2-3, with D perhaps being TRBD1 or TRBD2 (6 bases each). The V gene lost 3 bases and the J gene lost 8 bases, with 18 bases spanning the gap. This CDR3 has 15 amino acids. CDR3 protein: CASSFWGAVGGTQYF. CDR3 bases: TGTGCCAGCAGTTTCTGGGGGGCAGTGGGTGGTACGCAGTATTTT.

This clonotype has more than one count but fewer than ten. The chain uses TRBV27 and TRBJ1-5, with unresolved D. CDR3 length equals 13 residues. The germline V gene encodes CDR1 MNHEY and CDR2 SMNVEV (reference sequence). Trimming pared 2 bases from V and 7 bases from J, leaving 9 bases between. As DNA, the CDR3 is TGTGCCAGCAGTTTAATGCCCCGGCAGCCCCAGCATTTT. Translated, it gives CASSLMPRQPQHF.

In its sample, this clonotype was seen many times. J is TRBJ1-2 and V is TRBV18; D is uncertain. From germline, CDR1 is KGHSH and CDR2 LQKENI. The length of the CDR3 is 14 residues. Trimming removed 3 bases at V and 2 bases at J, with 10 bases between. This CDR3 is CASSPGVTNYGYTF. CDR3 sequence (DNA): TGTGCCAGCTCACCCGGGGTTACCAACTATGGCTACACCTTC.

This clonotype showed up many times. The rearrangement links TRBV12-3 or TRBV12-4 to TRBJ2-2, with TRBD1 as a possible D gene (5 bases). This CDR3 is built from 14 residues. V was pared by 6 bases and J by 1 base, with 9 bases between. DNA of the CDR3: TGTGCCAGCAGCCCCCAGGGGAACACCGGGGAGCTGTTTTTT. Translated: CASSPQGNTGELFF.

V gene TRBV11-2 combines with J gene TRBJ2-1, with 8 bases identical to TRBD1. J lost 6 bases, V lost 6 bases, and 13 bases had no gene match. Germline V CDR1 and CDR2: SGHAT, FQNNGV. The CDR3 covers 16 residues. CDR3 sequence (DNA): TGTGCCAGCAGAAGACCCGGGACAGGAGGAATCAATGAGCAGTTCTTC. Translating gives CASRRPGTGGINEQFF. Drawing the rest from reference TRBV11-2 and TRBJ2-1, the complete variable domain is EAGVAQSPRYKIIEKRQSVAFWCNPISGHATLYWYQQILGQGPKLLIQFQNNGVVDDSQLPKDRFSAERLKGVDSTLKIQPAKLEDSAVYLCASRRPGTGGINEQFFGPGTRLTVL.

The gene calls are TRBV7-2 and TRBJ2-7; 9 bases agree with TRBD1. This CDR3 has 17 amino acids. Germline lookup yields CDR1 SGHTA and CDR2 FQGNSA. J lost 4 bases, V lost 3 bases, and 13 bases had no gene match. The DNA for the CDR3 is TGTGCCAGCAGCTTGGGCCGGAGGGGACAGGGCGATTACGAGCAGTACTTC. Protein product: CASSLGRRGQGDYEQYF. The full variable domain, in which reference TRBV7-2 and TRBJ2-7 provide the parts outside the CDR3, is GAGVSQSPSNKVTEKGKDVELRCDPISGHTALYWYRQSLGQGLEFLIYFQGNSAPDKSGLPSDRFSAERTGGSVSTLTIQRTQQEDSAVYLCASSLGRRGQGDYEQYFGPGTRLTVT.

The table lists this clonotype with many counts. This sequence joins TRBV12-3 or TRBV12-4 and TRBJ1-2; D is undetermined. The CDR3 runs 14 residues. V lost 3 bases and J lost 4, with 12 bases in between. CDR3 in DNA: TGTGCCAGCAGTTTCCGCAGGAACTCCTATGGCTACACCTTC. Protein product: CASSFRRNSYGYTF.

This clonotype was recorded many times. The rearrangement uses TRBV7-9 and TRBJ2-1; 14 bases align to TRBD2. The CDR3 has 15 amino acids. The germline CDR1 and CDR2 sequences are SEHNR and FQNEAQ (reference sequence). The ends lost 6 bases at V and 7 bases at J; junction bases unmatched: 5. CDR3 residues: CASRQGLAGVNEQFF. In nucleotides, the CDR3 is TGTGCCAGCAGGCAGGGACTAGCGGGAGTTAATGAGCAGTTCTTC.

V is TRBV20-1 and J is TRBJ1-1; 9 nucleotides match TRBD1. Germline trimming cut 5 bases from V and 4 bases from J; bases unmatched to any gene: 5. The germline V gene encodes CDR1 DFQATT and CDR2 SNEGSKA (reference sequence). The CDR3 length is 13 residues. DNA of the CDR3: TGCAGTGCTGGGACAGGGTGGGGCACTGAAGCTTTCTTT. The encoded protein is CSAGTGWGTEAFF.

The chain combines TRBV12-3 or TRBV12-4 with TRBJ1-1, with 7 bases lining up with TRBD1. The CDR3 runs to 15 residues. With 7 bases clipped from V and 1 base from J, the junction kept 9 bases outside the gene matches. CDR3 protein: CASTPRTGQNTEAFF. The CDR3 coding sequence is TGTGCCAGCACTCCCCGGACAGGACAGAACACTGAAGCTTTCTTT.

This clonotype was counted at least ten times. The CDR3 nucleotides read TGTGCCAGCAGTCCCCCAGGTTATCACGCAGAAGCTTTCTTT. Translating gives CASSPPGYHAEAFF. The J gene is TRBJ1-1, the V gene TRBV27; D not certain. Trimming took 5 bases from V and 8 from J, leaving 18 bases between them. The CDR3 is 14 amino acids. Per the germline V gene, CDR1 is MNHEY and CDR2 is SMNVEV (reference sequence).

Many counts were recorded for this clonotype. The chain uses TRBV7-3 and TRBJ1-1, with D perhaps TRBD1 (5 bases). With 4 bases removed from V and 3 bases from J, the gap between germline ends came to 9 bases. Germline loops: CDR1 SGHTA, CDR2 FQGTGA. The CDR3 is made up of 13 amino acids. The CDR3 is CASSSGGDTEAFF. Written as DNA, the CDR3 is TGTGCCAGCAGCTCTGGGGGGGACACTGAAGCTTTCTTT. The full variable domain, in which reference TRBV7-3 and TRBJ1-1 provide the parts outside the CDR3, is GAGVSQTPSNKVTEKGKYVELRCDPISGHTALYWYRQSLGQGPEFLIYFQGTGAADDSGLPNDRFFAVRPEGSVSTLKIQRTERGDSAVYLCASSSGGDTEAFFGQGTRLTVV.

In the case of this clonotype: This may come from a read error, since a much larger clone is one base off. The chain employs TRBV20-1 and TRBJ2-1; D is possibly TRBD1 or TRBD2 (5 bases each). Trimming removed 5 bases at V and 5 bases at J, with 16 bases between. The CDR3 covers 14 residues. CDR1 and CDR2 (germline): DFQATT, SNEGSKA (reference sequence). CDR3 region: CSAGAGTLNNEQFF. The CDR3 coding sequence is TGCAGTGCTGGGGCCGGGACGTTGAACAATGAGCAGTTCTTC.

This clonotype was seen ten or more times. The chain recombines TRBV7-2 with TRBJ1-2; tentative D call: TRBD1 (5 bases). Between the trimmed V and J ends, which lost 1 base and 0 bases, there was a span of 9 bases. Per germline, CDR1 SGHTA and CDR2 FQGNSA. The CDR3 contains 15 residues. The CDR3 DNA reads TGTGCCAGCAGCTTAGACGACAGAACTAACTATGGCTACACCTTC. Protein: CASSLDDRTNYGYTF. Full variable domain (outside the CDR3, taken from reference TRBV7-2 and TRBJ1-2): GAGVSQSPSNKVTEKGKDVELRCDPISGHTALYWYRQSLGQGLEFLIYFQGNSAPDKSGLPSDRFSAERTGGSVSTLTIQRTQQEDSAVYLCASSLDDRTNYGYTFGSGTRLTVV.

This clonotype was seen a handful of times. V gene TRBV5-5 combines with J gene TRBJ1-1; 9 nucleotides align to TRBD1. V was clipped by 4 bases and J by 3 bases; unmatched bases: 7. Germline V gene sequence: CDR1 SGHKS, CDR2 YYEKEE (reference sequence). This CDR3 contains 15 residues. This CDR3 reads CASSPRTGDDTEAFF. The CDR3 DNA follows: TGTGCCAGCAGCCCAAGGACAGGGGATGACACTGAAGCTTTCTTT.

J is TRBJ2-1 and V is TRBV7-7, with unresolved D. The CDR3 totals 13 residues. The V end was cut by 1 base, the J end by 6 bases, with 7 bases between. Germline CDR1 SSHAT, CDR2 FNYEAQ (reference sequence). The CDR3 DNA is TGTGCCAGCAGCTTAGGGGAAATCAATGAGCAGTTCTTC. It codes for CASSLGEINEQFF. Supplemented by reference TRBV7-7 and TRBJ2-1, the full variable domain reads GAGVSQSPRYKVTKRGQDVTLRCDPISSHATLYWYQQALGQGPEFLTYFNYEAQPDKSGLPSDRFSAERPEGSISTLTIQRTEQRDSAMYRCASSLGEINEQFFGPGTRLTVL.

This clonotype was counted at least ten times. The chain uses TRBV5-4 and TRBJ1-2; D might be TRBD1 (5 bases). V shed 3 bases and J shed 4 bases, with 13 bases lying between them. The CDR3 is 14 amino acids. Per the germline V gene, CDR1 is SGHNT and CDR2 is YYREEE (reference sequence). The CDR3 DNA reads TGTGCCAGCAGCTGGGGGACGGAGACCTATGGCTACACCTTC. Amino acid sequence: CASSWGTETYGYTF.